Sequencing of this T cell receptor beta chain was carried out in a study of T-cell reconstitution after alpha-beta-depleted transplantation in children. The V gene's germline CDR1 is SGHRS and CDR2 YFSETQ. V shed 4 bases and J shed 3 bases, with 13 bases lying between them. The CDR3 length is 14 residues. This clonotype has ten or more counts. Preparing the TCRbeta library involved the use of unique molecular identifiers. TCRdb passed the PCR reads through MiXCR, listing each CDR3 protein once. The table shows approximately 210,000 distinct CDR3 sequences, with about 15% occurring only once. The rearrangement joins TRBV5-1 to TRBJ1-1; D uncertain. This sequence originates from a human donor who donated a stem cell graft to a child with acute lymphoblastic leukemia. The input for sequencing was PBMCs from the stem cell graft donor, taken from the stem cell graft. The CDR3 loop is CASSREMIDTEAFF. The CDR3 DNA is TGCGCCAGCAGCCGGGAAATGATTGACACTGAAGCTTTCTTT.